The 10 T cell receptor beta chains listed next were all sequenced from one sample in a study of cytomegalovirus exposure and HLA in healthy donors listed by TCRdb under 2017. Library preparation used the immunoSEQ multiplex PCR assay. The multiplex PCR relied on a mix of 60 forward primers for TCR Vbeta segments and 13 reverse primers for TCR Jbeta segments. TCRdb provides this immuneACCESS table in a form limited to in-frame rearrangements. Some clones are lacking; in checked studies, under half of them reflect an unresolved V gene, and why the rest are absent is not known. This sample has approximately 170,000 clones in its table, and over 75% of those were observed once. The biggest ten clones account for approximately 2.4% of the sample. Sequenced sample: PBMCs. All receptors come from a male donor in good health and CMV-seronegative.

This chain joins TRBV27 and TRBJ2-2, with D possibly matching TRBD1 (5 bases). The CDR3 totals 14 residues. V lost 0 bases and J lost 6, with 8 bases in between. The germline CDR1 and CDR2 sequences are MNHEY and SMNVEV (reference sequence). CDR3 in amino acids: CASSLSGVPGELFF. Written as DNA, the CDR3 is TGTGCCAGCAGTTTATCAGGGGTACCCGGGGAGCTGTTTTTT.

The gene calls are TRBV10-1 and TRBJ2-2; maybe TRBD2 (7 bases). CDR1 and CDR2 from the germline V gene are WNHNN and SYGVQD (reference sequence). The CDR3 runs to 17 residues. V shed 10 bases and J shed 6 bases, with 27 bases lying between them. CDR3 DNA sequence: TGCGCCAAATACCTTCAAATCAGGGGACTACCCCCCGGGGAGCTGTTTTTT. It codes for CAKYLQIRGLPPGELFF.

This clone has more than one count but fewer than ten. The CDR3 DNA reads TGCGCCAGCAGCTTCAGGGGACAGGGGTGGGATACGCAGTATTTT. Translating it yields CASSFRGQGWDTQYF. The chain recombines TRBV5-1 with TRBJ2-3, with 10 bases matching TRBD1. CDR1 and CDR2 (germline): SGHRS, YFSETQ. This CDR3 has 15 amino acids. After removal of 2 bases from V and 6 bases from J, the junction contained 6 bases not matched to a gene.

V is TRBV10-3 and J is TRBJ2-5, with D perhaps TRBD1 (5 bases). The CDR3 loop spans 16 amino acids. The germline V and J ends were trimmed by 0 bases and 5 bases, with 16 bases remaining between them. Germline CDR1 is ENHRY and CDR2 is SYGVKD. CDR3 in DNA: TGTGCCATCAGTGAGTCGAGAAAGGGGATTGGGGAGACCCAGTACTTC. Its protein product is CAISESRKGIGETQYF.

CDR3 residues: CASSSDRGSNTEAFF. The CDR3, as DNA: TGTGCCAGCAGCTCCGACAGGGGGTCGAACACTGAAGCTTTCTTT. This rearrangement joins TRBV7-9 to TRBJ1-1, with 9 bases aligning to TRBD1. V dropped 4 bases and J dropped 1; count of bases not matched to a gene: 4. The CDR3 spans 15 residues. Per the germline V gene, CDR1 is SEHNR and CDR2 is FQNEAQ (reference sequence).

V is TRBV27 and J is TRBJ2-7; 8 bases are shared with TRBD1. The V gene end was trimmed by 6 bases and the J gene end by 3 bases; junction bases not matched to a gene: 4. Germline-derived CDR1 and CDR2 are MNHEY and SMNVEV (reference sequence). The CDR3 contains 13 residues. The CDR3 DNA sequence: TGTGCCAGCAGCTGGGACAGGCACTACGAGCAGTACTTC. This sequence encodes CASSWDRHYEQYF.

Concerning this clone itself: Different DNA sequences within this sample yield the same CDR3. The V gene is TRBV5-5, the J gene TRBJ2-7; TRBD1 is a possible D gene (8 bases). V lost 4 bases and J 4 bases, leaving 15 bases between the germline ends. From germline, CDR1 is SGHKS and CDR2 YYEKEE (reference sequence). The CDR3 totals 14 residues. The CDR3 is CASSSGTGFYEQYF. The DNA for the CDR3 is TGTGCCAGCAGCAGCGGGACAGGATTTTACGAGCAGTACTTC.

J is TRBJ2-3 and V is TRBV7-7; possibly TRBD2 for D (6 bases). V was clipped by 1 base and J by 2 bases, with 13 bases between them. The germline CDR1 and CDR2 sequences are SSHAT and FNYEAQ (reference sequence). This CDR3 is 16 amino acids long. CDR3 nucleotides: TGTGCCAGCAGCTTAGAGGTTAGCGGAGCCACAGATACGCAGTATTTT. This encodes CASSLEVSGATDTQYF.

The chain uses TRBV27 and TRBJ2-1; 9 nucleotides align to TRBD2. Germline V gene lookup returns CDR1 MNHEY and CDR2 SMNVEV (reference sequence). The CDR3 length is 15 residues. V trimming: 2 bases; J trimming: 15 bases; junction bases outside the gene matches: 14. The CDR3 sequence: CASSLPLGLARVWFF. DNA for the CDR3: TGTGCCAGCAGTTTACCCCTGGGACTAGCTCGGGTGTGGTTCTTC.

The chain's CDR3 is CASTEDRGVTEAFF. The CDR3 coding sequence is TGTGCCAGCACCGAGGACAGGGGTGTCACTGAAGCTTTCTTT. The chain is built from TRBV2 and TRBJ1-1, with 9 bases matching TRBD1. The V gene end was trimmed by 7 bases and the J gene end by 4 bases; junction bases not matched to a gene: 7. This CDR3 comprises 14 residues. The V gene's germline CDR1 is SNHLY and CDR2 FYNNEI.